This passage covers 32 T cell receptor beta chains from one sample sequenced in a study of OX40 agonist ivuxolimab in advanced cancers. The assay was immunoSEQ multiplex PCR, and TCRdb's table has in-frame clones only and misses some. Here the sample spans tens of thousands of clones, about 85% being singletons. Sequencing was performed on CD4+ or CD8+ T cells sorted from blood, taken in a trial of the OX40 agonist ivuxolimab. The receptors originated from an adult with an advanced solid tumor such as melanoma, head and neck, liver or kidney cancer.

The gene calls are TRBV7-8 and TRBJ2-2; D is unresolved. Germline assignment: CDR1 SGHVS and CDR2 FQNEAQ. Trimming shortened V by 2 bases and J by 0 bases, and 4 bases separated the two germline ends. The CDR3 loop spans 14 amino acids. Written as DNA, the CDR3 is TGTGCCAGCAGCTTATTAGCGAACACCGGGGAGCTGTTTTTT. Encoded protein: CASSLLANTGELFF. Together with reference TRBV7-8 and TRBJ2-2, the CDR3 gives the full variable domain: GAGVSQSPRYKVAKRGQDVALRCDPISGHVSLFWYQQALGQGPEFLTYFQNEAQLDKSGLPSDRFFAERPEGSVSTLKIQRTQQEDSAVYLCASSLLANTGELFFGEGSRLTVL.

This chain uses TRBV18 with TRBJ2-7; D is unclear. The CDR3 has 15 residues. Between the trimmed V and J ends, which lost 6 bases and 2 bases, there was a span of 17 bases. Per germline, CDR1 KGHSH and CDR2 LQKENI. CDR3 bases: TGTGCCAGCTCCCCCAGCCCGGAAGTAACCTACGAGCAGTACTTC. Its translation: CASSPSPEVTYEQYF.

The rearrangement links TRBV7-2 to TRBJ1-2; no clear D. Germline CDR1 and CDR2: SGHTA and FQGNSA. V was cut by 1 base and J by 2 bases, with 2 bases left in between. The CDR3 sequence is 12 residues long. The CDR3 bases are TGTGCCAGCAGCTTAGTGAACTATGGCTACACCTTC. It specifies CASSLVNYGYTF.

This chain connects TRBV21-1 to TRBJ2-3; the table's D gene call, TRBD2, was not cross checked with the DNA. TRBV21-1 is recorded as a pseudogene. This CDR3 spans 15 amino acids. The CDR3 loop is CASRLSGAFTDTQYF. The CDR3 DNA reads TGTGCCAGCAGGCTTAGCGGGGCCTTCACAGATACGCAGTATTTT.

V usage is TRBV4-3 and J usage is TRBJ1-2, with D unresolved. In germline, CDR1 is LGHNA, CDR2 YSLEER. Trimming stripped 0 bases from V and 4 bases from J, with 12 bases between. The CDR3 is made up of 15 amino acids. The CDR3 is CASSQEGGLLYGYTF. CDR3 DNA sequence: TGCGCCAGCAGCCAAGAAGGTGGGCTACTCTATGGCTACACCTTC.

The chain uses TRBV6-5 and TRBJ1-5; 10 bases agree with TRBD1. The CDR3 contains 15 residues. The V segment lost 6 bases and the J segment 6 bases; nucleotides outside the gene matches: 8. CDR1 and CDR2 (germline): MNHEY, SVGAGI. The DNA for the CDR3 is TGTGCCAGCAGCAGGGACAGGGGATCGGGTCAGCCCCAGCATTTT. This translates into CASSRDRGSGQPQHF.

The chain carries TRBV11-1 and TRBJ1-1; D not certain. This CDR3 has 15 residues. Germline loops: CDR1 SGHAT, CDR2 FQDESV (reference sequence). Between the trimmed V and J ends, which lost 3 bases and 4 bases, there was a span of 15 bases. As DNA, the CDR3 is TGTGCCAGCAGCTTTCAATCGGTTGCGGGCACTGAAGCTTTCTTT. This encodes CASSFQSVAGTEAFF.

The V gene is TRBV5-1, the J gene TRBJ2-1; D is possibly TRBD1 (6 bases). V lost 1 base and J 10 bases, leaving 18 bases between the germline ends. There are 15 residues in the CDR3. The germline CDR1 and CDR2 sequences are SGHRS and YFSETQ. The CDR3 is CASSLLDSPVREQFF. In nucleotides, the CDR3 is TGCGCCAGCAGCTTGCTGGACAGTCCGGTTCGGGAGCAGTTCTTC. The variable domain in full, with the rest retrieved from reference TRBV5-1 and TRBJ2-1, is KAGVTQTPRYLIKTRGQQVTLSCSPISGHRSVSWYQQTPGQGLQFLFEYFSETQRNKGNFPGRFSGRQFSNSRSEMNVSTLELGDSALYLCASSLLDSPVREQFFGPGTRLTVL.

The J gene is TRBJ2-1, the V gene TRBV5-1, with a weak D call TRBD1 (5 bases). The V and J ends lost 5 bases and 16 bases respectively, with 25 bases between them. This CDR3 comprises 14 residues. Per the germline V gene, CDR1 is SGHRS and CDR2 is YFSETQ. In DNA form, the CDR3 reads TGCGCCAGCAGAAAAGACAGTTACCAAGAGACCCTATTCTTC. Translation: CASRKDSYQETLFF.

This clone appeared a few times. The rearrangement joins TRBV9 to TRBJ2-7; D gene ambiguous. Germline V CDR1 and CDR2: SGDLS, YYNGEE. Deletions cut 4 bases from V and 0 bases from J, with 11 bases between. This CDR3 region has 14 residues. The CDR3: CASSPFAGSYEQYF. CDR3 sequence (DNA): TGTGCCAGCAGCCCTTTCGCAGGCTCCTACGAGCAGTACTTC.

The chain has TRBV10-3 and TRBJ2-7; tentatively, D is TRBD2 (5 bases). Deletions cut 7 bases from V and 3 bases from J, with 19 bases between. The length of the CDR3 is 15 residues. Germline CDR1 ENHRY, CDR2 SYGVKD. The CDR3 sequence: CAITQAVEAGYEQYF. CDR3 coding DNA: TGTGCCATCACCCAGGCGGTAGAGGCGGGCTACGAGCAGTACTTC.

The chain links TRBV28 to TRBJ2-6; tentatively, D is TRBD2 (6 bases). Germline values: CDR1 MDHEN, CDR2 SYDVKM. The V end lost 3 bases, the J end lost 3 bases, and 15 bases lay between the germline ends. CDR3 length: 17 amino acids. CDR3 DNA: TGTGCCAGCAGTTTGGGGGGTCCCTCCTTTGGGGCCAACGTCCTGACTTTC. Amino acids: CASSLGGPSFGANVLTF. Full variable domain (missing parts from reference TRBV28 and TRBJ2-6): DVKVTQSSRYLVKRTGEKVFLECVQDMDHENMFWYRQDPGLGLRLIYFSYDVKMKEKGDIPEGYSVSREKKERFSLILESASTNQTSMYLCASSLGGPSFGANVLTFGAGSRLTVL.

The chain joins TRBV7-9 to TRBJ1-6; D gene uncertain. The V gene's germline CDR1 is SEHNR and CDR2 FQNEAQ (reference sequence). Trimming removed 2 bases from V and 9 bases from J, with 17 bases in between. CDR3 length equals 16 residues. The CDR3 here is CASSLSLDTWGSPLHF. CDR3 DNA sequence: TGTGCCAGCAGCTTATCCCTGGATACTTGGGGTTCACCCCTCCACTTT. Variable domain in full (rest from reference TRBV7-9 and TRBJ1-6): DTGVSQNPRHKITKRGQNVTFRCDPISEHNRLYWYRQTLGQGPEFLTYFQNEAQLEKSRLLSDRFSAERPKGSFSTLEIQRTEQGDSAMYLCASSLSLDTWGSPLHFGNGTRLTVT.

Regarding this clone: One junction end does not reproduce the germline sequence, and a read error may be involved. The chain combines TRBV5-6 with TRBJ1-1, with 10 positions matching TRBD1. This CDR3 region has 17 residues. Germline values: CDR1 SGHDT, CDR2 YYEEEE. DNA for the CDR3: TGTGCCAGCAGCTTCGTTTTACCGGGACAGGGGAGCACTAAAGCTTTCTTT. It yields the protein CASSFVLPGQGSTKAFF.

This chain connects TRBV18 to TRBJ2-7, with 11 bases that match TRBD1. Trimming cost V 3 bases and J 5 bases; bases outside gene matches: 9. This CDR3 comprises 16 residues. Germline CDR1 KGHSH, CDR2 LQKENI. CDR3 amino acids: CASSPMVGTGGNEQYF. In DNA, the CDR3 is TGTGCCAGCTCACCTATGGTCGGGACAGGGGGAAACGAGCAGTACTTC.

The chain joins TRBV11-3 to TRBJ1-5, with unresolved D. Germline CDR1 SGHNT, CDR2 YENEEA. This CDR3 comprises 14 residues. Trimming left V 4 bases short and J 13 bases short, with 20 bases between. CDR3 region: CASSSDHKTPTQHF. The CDR3 DNA is TGTGCCAGCAGCTCCGACCATAAGACCCCCACACAGCATTTT.

The genes are TRBV7-2 and TRBJ1-5, with no clear D. Trimming took 3 bases from V and 6 from J, leaving 9 bases between them. This CDR3 has 13 residues. The germline CDR1 and CDR2 sequences are SGHTA and FQGNSA. CDR3 region: CASSFKGSQPQHF. Written as DNA, the CDR3 is TGTGCCAGCAGCTTTAAGGGTTCTCAGCCCCAGCATTTT.

This clone was seen more than once but under ten times. The gene calls are TRBV28 and TRBJ1-5; D ambiguous. The germline CDR1 and CDR2 sequences are MDHEN and SYDVKM. V gave up 5 bases and J gave up 9 bases, with 11 bases separating them. The CDR3 consists of 12 residues. This chain's CDR3 is CASSPRLRPQHF. The CDR3 coding sequence is TGTGCCAGCAGTCCTAGGTTACGGCCCCAGCATTTT.

V gene TRBV20-1 combines with J gene TRBJ2-3; unclear D gene. CDR1 and CDR2 from the germline V gene are DFQATT and SNEGSKA (reference sequence). This CDR3 has 11 residues. V was clipped by 8 bases and J by 0 bases, with 6 bases between them. DNA for the CDR3: TGCAGTAGGCCTAGCACAGATACGCAGTATTTT. It yields the protein CSRPSTDTQYF.

The chain's CDR3 is CASSLGVITGNTIYF. The DNA of the CDR3 is TGTGCCAGCAGCTTGGGGGTAATAACTGGAAACACCATATATTTT. The chain uses TRBV7-2 and TRBJ1-3, with D possibly matching TRBD1 (5 bases). CDR1 and CDR2 from the germline V gene are SGHTA and FQGNSA. This CDR3 has 15 residues. V lost 3 bases and J lost 2, with 11 bases in between.

The chain uses TRBV18 and TRBJ2-1, with 7 bases aligning to TRBD1. The CDR3 contains 16 residues. J lost 3 bases, V lost 3 bases, and 8 bases had no gene match. The V gene's germline CDR1 is KGHSH and CDR2 LQKENI. The CDR3, as DNA: TGTGCCAGCTCACCGTCCGGGACAGTAGGCTACAATGAGCAGTTCTTC. Residues: CASSPSGTVGYNEQFF. Based on the CDR3 plus reference TRBV18 and TRBJ2-1, the full variable domain is NAGVMQNPRHLVRRRGQEARLRCSPMKGHSHVYWYRQLPEEGLKFMVYLQKENIIDESGMPKERFSAEFPKEGPSILRIQQVVRGDSAAYFCASSPSGTVGYNEQFFGPGTRLTVL.

CDR3 protein: CASAHPGQGAFYNEQFF. CDR3 DNA: TGTGCCAGCGCTCACCCGGGACAGGGGGCGTTCTACAATGAGCAGTTCTTC. The chain employs TRBV7-9 and TRBJ2-1; 12 bases align to TRBD1. The V and J ends lost 8 bases and 3 bases, in that order; junction bases with no gene match: 11. The CDR3 totals 17 residues. Germline loops: CDR1 SEHNR, CDR2 FQNEAQ (reference sequence).

V usage is TRBV30 and J usage is TRBJ2-7; no clear D gene. Germline-derived CDR1 and CDR2 are GTSNPN and SVGIG (reference sequence). This CDR3 spans 13 amino acids. Trimming removed 1 base at V and 3 bases at J, with 10 bases between. CDR3 coding DNA: TGTGCCTGGAGTGGGACCAATCTCTACGAGCAGTACTTC. Translated, it gives CAWSGTNLYEQYF.

The chain employs TRBV4-2 and TRBJ2-5; TRBD2 might be the D (6 bases). Germline loops: CDR1 LGHNA, CDR2 YNFKEQ. V was cut by 0 bases and J by 3 bases, with 11 bases left in between. The CDR3 covers 15 residues. The CDR3 loop reads CASSQDGGGEETQYF. For the CDR3, the DNA is TGTGCCAGCAGCCAAGATGGTGGCGGGGAAGAGACCCAGTACTTC.

This clone has only a few counts. The chain carries TRBV9 and TRBJ2-2; D unclear. CDR3 length: 13 residues. Trimming pared 0 bases from V and 4 bases from J, leaving 4 bases between. Germline CDR1 reads SGDLS; CDR2 reads YYNGEE. CDR3 nucleotide sequence: TGTGCCAGCAGCGTAGTTTTCACCGGGGAGCTGTTTTTT. This gives the protein CASSVVFTGELFF.

The chain uses TRBV6-5 and TRBJ2-2, with D hard to call. Germline values: CDR1 MNHEY, CDR2 SVGAGI. Trimming shortened V by 5 bases and J by 8 bases, and 0 bases separated the two germline ends. The CDR3 covers 9 residues. CDR3 protein: CASSGELFF. The CDR3 region has the DNA TGTGCCAGCAGTGGGGAGCTGTTTTTT.

The chain carries TRBV6-5 and TRBJ2-7; 8 bases agree with TRBD2. Trimming cost V 6 bases and J 3 bases; bases outside gene matches: 10. The V gene's germline CDR1 is MNHEY and CDR2 SVGAGI. The CDR3 sequence is 15 residues long. The CDR3 nucleotides are TGTGCCAGCAGCGAACCGGGACTAGGACGCTACGAGCAGTACTTC. It specifies CASSEPGLGRYEQYF.

DNA for the CDR3: TGTGCCAGCAGCGTAGGGCACTCCTCTGGAAACACCATATATTTT. Its protein product is CASSVGHSSGNTIYF. The chain uses TRBV9 and TRBJ1-3; D remains ambiguous. The CDR3 is made up of 15 amino acids. V lost 0 bases and J 0 bases, leaving 7 bases between the germline ends. The germline CDR1 and CDR2 sequences are SGDLS and YYNGEE.

The rearrangement joins TRBV25-1 to TRBJ1-2; D may be TRBD1 (6 bases). The germline CDR1 and CDR2 sequences are MGHDK and SYGVNS. The ends were cut back, 3 bases at V and 2 bases at J, with 7 bases in the middle. The CDR3 length is 13 residues. Here the CDR3 DNA reads TGTGCCAGCAGTGATACAGGGAACTATGGCTACACCTTC. Its protein product is CASSDTGNYGYTF.

This rearrangement joins TRBV9 to TRBJ2-2; 7 nucleotides agree with TRBD1. The germline V gene encodes CDR1 SGDLS and CDR2 YYNGEE. The CDR3 contains 16 residues. V shed 2 bases and J 0 bases; nucleotides not matched to a gene: 4. The CDR3 sequence: CASSVAGTANTGELFF. For the CDR3, the DNA is TGTGCCAGCAGCGTGGCCGGGACAGCGAACACCGGGGAGCTGTTTTTT.

This chain links TRBV6-5 with TRBJ1-5; D not certain. Germline CDR1 reads MNHEY; CDR2 reads SVGAGI. The V gene lost 1 base and the J gene lost 7 bases, with 8 bases spanning the gap. The length of the CDR3 is 13 residues. CDR3 bases: TGTGCCAGCAGTTACTTTGCGGGGCAGCCCCAGCATTTT. Amino acids: CASSYFAGQPQHF.

The J gene is TRBJ2-1, the V gene TRBV7-8, with a possible D match to TRBD1 (5 bases). The CDR3 has 13 residues. Germline V gives CDR1 SGHVS, CDR2 FQNEAQ. Trimming pared 5 bases from V and 4 bases from J, leaving 9 bases between. The CDR3 protein is CASSLTAYNEQFF. Written as DNA, the CDR3 is TGTGCCAGCAGCCTGACAGCTTACAATGAGCAGTTCTTC.